Each of the 10 T cell receptor beta chains below was sequenced from the same sample in a study of chemoradiotherapy in HPV16-positive cancers. The data were produced by immunoSEQ multiplex PCR, yet TCRdb's version contains in-frame clones alone and is incomplete. Among thousands of clones listed, 71% were seen once. This material consisted of tumor tissue, taken from a patient who underwent chemoradiotherapy. The source of these receptors is a human donor with HPV-associated anogenital cancer.

The rearrangement uses TRBV30 and TRBJ2-2; D is possibly TRBD1 (5 bases). The ends were cut back, 0 bases at V and 6 bases at J, with 8 bases in the middle. The CDR3 contains 13 residues. CDR1 is GTSNPN, CDR2 SVGIG, per germline (reference sequence). CDR3 residues: CAWSVRGSGELFF. CDR3 bases: TGTGCCTGGAGTGTAAGGGGTTCCGGGGAGCTGTTTTTT.

This clone was observed a few times. This chain connects TRBV6-4 to TRBJ1-2, with D possibly matching TRBD1 (6 bases). V gave up 3 bases and J gave up 2 bases, with 13 bases separating them. Germline V gene sequence: CDR1 MRHNA, CDR2 SNTAGT. CDR3 length equals 15 residues. As DNA, the CDR3 is TGTGCCAGCAGTGATGGCAGGGGCGTAAACTATGGCTACACCTTC. This gives the protein CASSDGRGVNYGYTF.

The chain has TRBV7-2 and TRBJ1-2; no clear D gene. Germline V lookup: CDR1 SGHTA, CDR2 FQGNSA. The V gene lost 5 bases and the J gene lost 2 bases, with 9 bases spanning the gap. This CDR3 region has 13 residues. The CDR3 protein is CASSGVENYGYTF. The CDR3 DNA sequence: TGTGCCAGCAGCGGGGTTGAGAACTATGGCTACACCTTC.

This clone was detected only a few times. The genes are TRBV6-5 and TRBJ2-1, with D unclear. Germline V gene data show CDR1 as MNHEY and CDR2 as SVGAGI. This CDR3 has 14 residues. V lost 0 bases and J lost 4, with 7 bases in between. The CDR3 region has the DNA TGTGCCAGCAGTTACTCGTTCGGGTACAATGAGCAGTTCTTC. Encoded protein: CASSYSFGYNEQFF.

This sequence joins TRBV20-1 and TRBJ1-2; D is uncertain. CDR1 DFQATT and CDR2 SNEGSKA come from the germline V gene (reference sequence). This CDR3 contains 8 residues. CDR3 region: CSPDGYTF. The CDR3 DNA follows: TGCAGCCCTGATGGCTACACCTTC.

This CDR3 reads CASSPGTSGNEKQYF. The CDR3 DNA reads as TGTGCCAGCAGTCCCGGGACTAGCGGGAACGAAAAGCAGTACTTC. The V call is TRBV6-6, the J call TRBJ2-7, with 13 bases that match TRBD2. This CDR3 is 15 amino acids long. Trimming cost V 5 bases and J 8 bases; bases outside gene matches: 9. CDR1 is MNHNY and CDR2 is SVGAGI in the germline V gene (reference sequence).

By sample share, this clone is large. This chain uses TRBV6-1 with TRBJ2-7; 7 bases line up with TRBD2. Germline V gene sequence: CDR1 MNHNS, CDR2 SASEGT. The V segment lost 2 bases and the J segment 2 bases; nucleotides outside the gene matches: 3. This CDR3 has 14 residues. CDR3 DNA sequence: TGTGCCAGCAGTGAAACGGGAGGAACCTACGAGCAGTACTTC. Residues: CASSETGGTYEQYF.

The chain uses TRBV5-6 and TRBJ2-7; 8 bases are shared with TRBD2. Looked up from germline, CDR1 is SGHDT and CDR2 is YYEEEE. The CDR3 contains 13 residues. V dropped 1 base and J dropped 4; count of bases not matched to a gene: 1. In DNA, the CDR3 is TGTGCCAGCAGCTTGTCTAGCGGGTACGAGCAGTACTTC. Its protein is CASSLSSGYEQYF.

The V and J genes are TRBV12-5 and TRBJ2-2, with 8 nucleotides matching TRBD1. CDR1 and CDR2 from the germline V gene are LGHNT and FRNRAP. This CDR3 comprises 13 residues. Trimming cost V 8 bases and J 5 bases; bases outside gene matches: 4. CDR3 sequence reads: CASKTGETGELFF. The CDR3 region has the DNA TGTGCTAGTAAGACAGGGGAAACCGGGGAGCTGTTTTTT.

The chain couples TRBV7-9 to TRBJ1-1; D is possibly TRBD1 (5 bases). Germline V CDR1 and CDR2: SEHNR, FQNEAQ (reference sequence). The germline V and J ends were trimmed by 1 base and 3 bases, with 24 bases remaining between them. The CDR3 is 19 amino acids. The CDR3 reads CASSLVEEWGSRGYTEAFF. The CDR3 DNA is TGTGCCAGCAGCTTAGTGGAGGAATGGGGTTCCCGGGGGTACACTGAAGCTTTCTTT.